Many counts were recorded for the clone carrying this TCR beta chain. Its cognate antigen is unknown. The data stem from a study of T-cell memory formation after mild COVID-19. Study information: Largely donor-specific TCR clusters were found. Broader study findings: Among CD4+ contracting clones, most were CM and EM, and CD8+ ones EMRA. Clones contracting across day 15 to 85 had a balanced CD4/CD8 profile; later expanding clones leaned CD4+. The study detected some responding clones in pre-infection memory, suggesting cross-reactive memory joined.

One entry per CDR3 protein, called by TCRdb with MiXCR from the 5' RACE reads. This repertoire shows over 500,000 distinct CDR3 sequences, around 16% found once; its top ten account for around 7.8%. CDR3 length: 14 residues. Trimming took 6 bases from V and 2 from J, leaving 14 bases between them. Per germline, CDR1 MGHDK and CDR2 SYGVNS. This sequence joins TRBV25-1 and TRBJ2-7, with D uncertain. This sequence originates from an adult woman who had mild COVID-19 (a few samples of this study predate the infection). Cell type and time point are not known. Specimen: PBMCs or a T cell subset sorted from them (not recorded which). CDR3 protein: CASSAPALPYEQYF. CDR3 bases: TGTGCCAGCAGCGCCCCAGCTCTCCCCTACGAGCAGTACTTC.